The TCR beta chain described here comes from a study of cytomegalovirus exposure and HLA in healthy donors. General study findings and limits: Across all donors, roughly uniform sequencing depth was an assumption of the presence/absence analyses.

Primers included in the PCR were 60 Vbeta and 13 Jbeta primers. Assay used: immunoSEQ multiplex PCR; TCRdb lists only in-frame clones, some missing. The sample lists over 200,000 clones, about two thirds occurring once. The donors (healthy individuals) were bone marrow donors. This CDR3 comprises 14 residues. CDR1 is SGHAT, CDR2 FQNNGV, per germline. Trimming left V 0 bases short and J 0 bases short, with 6 bases between. A note on this clone: The target antigen is unknown.

This receptor was obtained from a man aged 35-49 years in good health and CMV-seropositive. Sequenced sample: PBMCs. The chain couples TRBV11-2 to TRBJ2-7, with a weak D call TRBD1 (6 bases). CDR3: CASSLDRGSYEQYF. CDR3 sequence (DNA): TGTGCCAGCAGCTTAGACAGGGGCTCCTACGAGCAGTACTTC.